This T cell receptor beta chain was sequenced during a study of tumor-infiltrating lymphocytes in primary liver carcinoma. Regarding this clonotype: Given a much more abundant clone one base away, this may be a read error.

The template, approximately 500 ng total RNA, yielded TCR beta cDNA made with a constant-region primer. Each TCR beta library was derived from three nested multiplex PCR rounds that employed slightly modified ARM-PCR. TCRdb ran MiXCR on the multiplex PCR reads and lists one entry per CDR3 protein. Among approximately 330,000 distinct CDR3 sequences listed, roughly two thirds were seen once. Blood RNA came from unsorted whole blood; germline DNA was also extracted. The source material was peripheral blood. The sequence came from a man aged 35 to 55 with primary liver carcinoma and hepatitis B virus infection.

CDR3 in amino acids: CANSVSGSSYEQYF. CDR3 nucleotides: TGTGCCAACAGCGTTAGCGGGAGCTCCTACGAGCAGTACTTC. V gene TRBV4-2 combines with J gene TRBJ2-7; 9 bases are shared with TRBD2. The germline V gene has CDR1 LGHNA and CDR2 YNFKEQ. This CDR3 region has 14 residues.